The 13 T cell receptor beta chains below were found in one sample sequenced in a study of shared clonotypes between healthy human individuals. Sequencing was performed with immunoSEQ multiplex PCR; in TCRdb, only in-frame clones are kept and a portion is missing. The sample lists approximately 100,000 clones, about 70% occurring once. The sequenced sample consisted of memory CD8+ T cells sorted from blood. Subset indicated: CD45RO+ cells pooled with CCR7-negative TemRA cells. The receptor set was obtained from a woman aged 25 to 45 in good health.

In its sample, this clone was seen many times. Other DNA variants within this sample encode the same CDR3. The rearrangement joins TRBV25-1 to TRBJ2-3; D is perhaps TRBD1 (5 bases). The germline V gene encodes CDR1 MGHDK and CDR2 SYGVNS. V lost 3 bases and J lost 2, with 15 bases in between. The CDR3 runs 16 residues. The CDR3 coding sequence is TGTGCCAGCAGTGATCCTACTGTGGGGCCCACAGATACGCAGTATTTT. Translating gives CASSDPTVGPTDTQYF. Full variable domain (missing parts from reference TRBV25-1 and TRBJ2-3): EADIYQTPRYLVIGTGKKITLECSQTMGHDKMYWYQQDPGMELHLIHYSYGVNSTEKGDLSSESTVSRIRTEHFPLTLESARPSHTSQYLCASSDPTVGPTDTQYFGPGTRLTVL.

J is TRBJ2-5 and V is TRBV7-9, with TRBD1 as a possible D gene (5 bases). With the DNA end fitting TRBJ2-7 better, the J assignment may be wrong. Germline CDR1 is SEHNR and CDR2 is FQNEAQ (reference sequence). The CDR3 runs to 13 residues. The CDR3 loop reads CASSLSWGNEQYF. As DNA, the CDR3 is TGTGCCAGCAGCTTATCATGGGGCAACGAGCAGTACTTC.

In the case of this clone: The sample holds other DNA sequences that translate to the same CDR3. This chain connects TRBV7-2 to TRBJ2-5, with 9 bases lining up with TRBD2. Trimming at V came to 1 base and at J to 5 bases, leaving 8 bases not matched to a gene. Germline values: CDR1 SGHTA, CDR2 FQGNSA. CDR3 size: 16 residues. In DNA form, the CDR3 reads TGTGCCAGCAGCTTAGGCGGGCTAGCGGGATGGGAGACCCAGTACTTC. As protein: CASSLGGLAGWETQYF.

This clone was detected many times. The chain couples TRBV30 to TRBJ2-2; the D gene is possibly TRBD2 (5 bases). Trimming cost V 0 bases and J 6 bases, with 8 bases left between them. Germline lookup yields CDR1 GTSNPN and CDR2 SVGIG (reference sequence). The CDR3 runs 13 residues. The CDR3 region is CAWSVMRAGELFF. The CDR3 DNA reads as TGTGCCTGGAGTGTAATGCGGGCCGGGGAGCTGTTTTTT.

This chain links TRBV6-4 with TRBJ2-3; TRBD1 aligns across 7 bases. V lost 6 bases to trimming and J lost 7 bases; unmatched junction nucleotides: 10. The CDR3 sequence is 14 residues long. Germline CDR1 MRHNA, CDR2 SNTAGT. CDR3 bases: TGTGCCAGCAGCCAGGGGGACGATTTTAATACGCAGTATTTT. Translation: CASSQGDDFNTQYF.

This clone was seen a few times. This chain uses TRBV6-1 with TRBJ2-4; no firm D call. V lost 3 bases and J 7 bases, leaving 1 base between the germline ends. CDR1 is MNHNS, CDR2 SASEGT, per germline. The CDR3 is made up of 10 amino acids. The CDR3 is CASSDNIQYF. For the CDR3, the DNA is TGTGCCAGCAGTGATAACATTCAGTACTTC.

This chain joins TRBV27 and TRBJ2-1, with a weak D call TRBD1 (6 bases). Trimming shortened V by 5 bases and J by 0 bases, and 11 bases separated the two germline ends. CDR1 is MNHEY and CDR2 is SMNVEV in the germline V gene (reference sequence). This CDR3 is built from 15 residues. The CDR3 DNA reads TGTGCCAGCAGTCCTACAGGGTACTCCTACAATGAGCAGTTCTTC. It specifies CASSPTGYSYNEQFF.

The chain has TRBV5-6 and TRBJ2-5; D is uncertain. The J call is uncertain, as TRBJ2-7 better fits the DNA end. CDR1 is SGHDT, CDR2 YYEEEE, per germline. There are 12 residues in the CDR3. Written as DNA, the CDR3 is TGTGCCAGCAGTTCTGACGACTACGAGCAGTACTTC. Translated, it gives CASSSDDYEQYF.

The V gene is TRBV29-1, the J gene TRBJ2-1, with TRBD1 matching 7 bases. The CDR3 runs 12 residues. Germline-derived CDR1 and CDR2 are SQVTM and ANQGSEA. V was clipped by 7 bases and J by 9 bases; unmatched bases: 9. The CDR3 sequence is CSGRQGRREQFF. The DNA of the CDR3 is TGCAGCGGCCGACAGGGTCGACGTGAGCAGTTCTTC.

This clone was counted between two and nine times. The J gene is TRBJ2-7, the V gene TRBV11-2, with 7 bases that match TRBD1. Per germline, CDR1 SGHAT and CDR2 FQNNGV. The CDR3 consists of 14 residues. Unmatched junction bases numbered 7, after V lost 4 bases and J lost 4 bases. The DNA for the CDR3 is TGTGCCAGCAGCTACCAACGGGACAGTTACGAGCAGTACTTC. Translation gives CASSYQRDSYEQYF.

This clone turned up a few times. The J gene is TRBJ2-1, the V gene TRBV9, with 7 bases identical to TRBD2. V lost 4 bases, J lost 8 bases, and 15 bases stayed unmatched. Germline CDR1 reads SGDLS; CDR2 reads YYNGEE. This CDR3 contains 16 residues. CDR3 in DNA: TGTGCCAGCAGCACACCCCGAGGGGCGGGAGAAGATGAGCAGTTCTTC. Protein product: CASSTPRGAGEDEQFF.

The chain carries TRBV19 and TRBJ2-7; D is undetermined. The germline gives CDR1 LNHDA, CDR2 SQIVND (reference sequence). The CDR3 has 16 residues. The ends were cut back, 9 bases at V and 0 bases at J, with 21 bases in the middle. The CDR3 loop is CASHFPSERSSYEQYF. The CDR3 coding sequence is TGTGCCAGCCATTTCCCCTCAGAGCGTAGCTCCTACGAGCAGTACTTC.

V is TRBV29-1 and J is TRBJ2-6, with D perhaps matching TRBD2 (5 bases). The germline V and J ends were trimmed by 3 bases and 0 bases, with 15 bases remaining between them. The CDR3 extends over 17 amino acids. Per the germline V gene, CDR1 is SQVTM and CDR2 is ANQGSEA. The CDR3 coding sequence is TGCAGCGTTGAGATGGGAGCCTCTTACTCTGGGGCCAACGTCCTGACTTTC. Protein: CSVEMGASYSGANVLTF. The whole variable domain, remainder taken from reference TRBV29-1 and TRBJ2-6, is SAVISQKPSRDICQRGTSLTIQCQVDSQVTMMFWYRQQPGQSLTLIATANQGSEATYESGFVIDKFPISRPNLTFSTLTVSNMSPEDSSIYLCSVEMGASYSGANVLTFGAGSRLTVL.